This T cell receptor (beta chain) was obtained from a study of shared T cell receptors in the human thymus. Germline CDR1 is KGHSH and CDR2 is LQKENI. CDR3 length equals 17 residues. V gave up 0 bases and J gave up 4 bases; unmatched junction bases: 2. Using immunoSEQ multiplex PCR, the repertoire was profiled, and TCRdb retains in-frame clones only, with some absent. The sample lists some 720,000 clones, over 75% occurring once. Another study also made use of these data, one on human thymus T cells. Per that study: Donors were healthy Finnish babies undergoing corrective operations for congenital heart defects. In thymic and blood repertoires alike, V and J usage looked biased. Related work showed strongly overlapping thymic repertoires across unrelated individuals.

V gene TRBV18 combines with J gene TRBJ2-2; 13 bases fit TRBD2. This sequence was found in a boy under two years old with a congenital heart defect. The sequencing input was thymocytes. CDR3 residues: CASSPPTSGRGTGELFF. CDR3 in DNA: TGTGCCAGCTCACCACCTACTAGCGGGAGGGGCACCGGGGAGCTGTTTTTT.